A selection of T cell receptor beta chains follows, all from one sample in a study of beta chain features in type 1 diabetes. Repertoires were generated with immunoSEQ multiplex PCR, while TCRdb's copy carries only in-frame clones and drops some. This sample has nearly 350,000 clones, with less than 9.5% found just once. What was sequenced was central memory CD4+ T cells from blood. The receptors stem from a young woman in good health. CDR3s include the opening cysteine and the closing phenylalanine or tryptophan. Fields, in order: J gene, clone size, D gene, V gene, CDR3 DNA, CDR3 protein. A D gene is named only where the DNA matches it firmly. Clone size is shown for a subset of rows, as once, few, many or a class of expanded clone.

TRBJ1-5 | few | - | TRBV5-4 | TGTGCCAGCAGCTTAGGGTTCTACCAGCCCCAGCATTTT | CASSLGFYQPQHF
TRBJ2-6 | few | TRBD1 | TRBV5-5 | TGTGCCAGCAGCCCAAGGGCCTGGACAGGGGCCTCTGGGGCCAACGTCCTGACTTTC | CASSPRAWTGASGANVLTF
TRBJ2-1 | few | - | TRBV18 | TGTGCCAGCTCACGTCAAGGGCCTAGCGCCCTCGAGGAGCAGTTCTTC | CASSRQGPSALEEQFF
TRBJ2-5 | - | - | TRBV5-1 | TGCGCCAGCAGCTTGGCCTCGCGCAACCAAGAGACCCAGTACTTC | CASSLASRNQETQYF
TRBJ2-6 | - | TRBD1 | TRBV5-1 | TGCGCCAGCAGCTTGCGACAGGGGGCCGGGGCCAACGTCCTGACTTTC | CASSLRQGAGANVLTF
TRBJ2-7 | many | TRBD2 | TRBV14 | TGTGCCAGCAGCCAAGAGAGTAGCGGGGCCAAGTACTTC | CASSQESSGAKYF
TRBJ2-1 | few | - | TRBV27 | TGTGCCAGCAGTTTATCTCCAGTCTCGCGTAAGAATGAGCAGTTCTTC | CASSLSPVSRKNEQFF
TRBJ2-7 | few | - | TRBV11-2 | TGTGCCAGCGGGGTCGGCAGAGACTACGAGCAGTACTTC | CASGVGRDYEQYF
TRBJ1-5 | - | - | TRBV6-5 | TGTGCCAGCATCGGGGGAACCGGTGGCAATCAGCCCCAGCATTTT | CASIGGTGGNQPQHF
TRBJ2-1 | many | TRBD1 | TRBV13 | TGTGCCAGCAGTCTCGGAGGACAGGCTTACAATGAGCAGTTCTTC | CASSLGGQAYNEQFF
TRBJ1-5 | - | - | TRBV27 | TGTGCCAGCAGTCTTCTCGGGATTAATCAGCCCCAGCATTTT | CASSLLGINQPQHF
TRBJ2-5 | - | - | TRBV2 | TGTGCCAGCAGTGTAGTAGAGTACCAAGAGACCCAGTACTTC | CASSVVEYQETQYF
TRBJ2-3 | - | TRBD2 | TRBV7-2 | TGTGCCAGCAGCCTAGCGGGAGGTACAGATACGCAGTATTTT | CASSLAGGTDTQYF
TRBJ2-1 | - | - | TRBV2 | TGTGCCGGCAACAGGGTCTCCTACAATGAGCAGTTCTTC | CAGNRVSYNEQFF
TRBJ1-2 | - | TRBD1 | TRBV19 | TGTGCCAGTAGAGACAGGGTCTATGGCTACACCTTC | CASRDRVYGYTF
TRBJ2-7 | few | - | TRBV5-1 | TGCGCCAGCAGCGGGGCAGGGGATTTCGACGAGCAGTACTTC | CASSGAGDFDEQYF
TRBJ2-6 | - | - | TRBV5-5 | TGTGCCAGCAGCTTAAGGGCTACAAGCTCTGGGGCCAACGTCCTGACTTTC | CASSLRATSSGANVLTF
TRBJ2-1 | - | - | TRBV5-1 | TGCGCCAGCAGCTTGGAAGCTCGAAGCTACTCCTACAATGAGCAGTTCTTC | CASSLEARSYSYNEQFF
TRBJ2-7 | many | - | TRBV7-2 | TGTGCCAGCAGCCCGCGGGGGGCGGGACAGGGCACCCACGAGCAGTACTTC | CASSPRGAGQGTHEQYF
TRBJ2-1 | - | TRBD2 | TRBV7-3 | TGTGCCAGCAGTGTGACTAGCGGGGTCTTGGGCGAGCAGTTCTTC | CASSVTSGVLGEQFF
TRBJ2-5 | few | - | TRBV29-1 | TGCAGCGTTGCAAGACAAAGGGGGGAAGAGACCCAGTACTTC | CSVARQRGEETQYF
TRBJ2-1 | - | - | TRBV15 | TGTGCCACCAGCAGAGCGACCCATGCCTTGCACTCCTACAATGAGCAGTTCTTC | CATSRATHALHSYNEQFF
TRBJ2-3 | - | TRBD1 | TRBV4-3 | TGCGCCAGCAGCTTGGGGACAGCCTACACAGATACGCAGTATTTT | CASSLGTAYTDTQYF
TRBJ2-5 | many | - | TRBV28 | TGTGCCAGCAGTCTTGACAGGCGAGGGGAGACCCAGTACTTC | CASSLDRRGETQYF
TRBJ2-1 | - | - | TRBV5-6 | TGTGCCAGCAGCTTGATAAGGCTAGCACGGTACAATGAGCAGTTCTTC | CASSLIRLARYNEQFF
TRBJ2-7 | few | - | TRBV28 | TGTGCCAGCAGTTTAAGGGGTGAGCAGTACTTC | CASSLRGEQYF
TRBJ1-1 | - | TRBD1 | TRBV4-2 | TGTGCCAGCAGCCGAGAGACGGGACAGGCGACTAACACTGAAGCTTTCTTT | CASSRETGQATNTEAFF
TRBJ1-2 | - | - | TRBV2 | TGTGCCAGCAGTGAAGATGGGGGCTACTATGGCTACACCTTC | CASSEDGGYYGYTF
TRBJ2-3 | few | - | TRBV25-1 | TGTGCCAGCAGTGAATCCGGGACCGATACGCAGTATTTT | CASSESGTDTQYF
TRBJ1-2 | - | - | TRBV28 | TGTGCCAGCGTAGCTAACTATGGCTACACCTTC | CASVANYGYTF
TRBJ2-2 | few | - | TRBV2 | TGTGCCAGCAGTTCGCAGGGAATCGACGGGGAGCTGTTTTTT | CASSSQGIDGELFF
TRBJ2-1 | - | - | TRBV20-1 | TGCAGTGCCAGGGACGGTAGGGAACAGTTCTTC | CSARDGREQFF
TRBJ2-7 | - | - | TRBV4-3 | TGCGCCAGCAGCCAAGATTTTAGGGGCACCGAGCAGTACTTC | CASSQDFRGTEQYF
TRBJ2-2 | - | - | TRBV7-2 | TGTGCCAGCAGCCCCCAGGAGGTATTTAGCGGGGAGCTGTTTTTT | CASSPQEVFSGELFF
TRBJ1-2 | few | - | TRBV11-2 | TGTGCCAGCAGCTTAGATTTTTTCGCGGTCAGGGGAGAGAACTATGGCTACACCTTC | CASSLDFFAVRGENYGYTF
TRBJ1-5 | many | - | TRBV19 | TGTGCCAGTAAAACCAGTGTAAATCAGCCCCAGCATTTT | CASKTSVNQPQHF
TRBJ2-1 | few | TRBD2 | TRBV4-2 | TGTGCCAGCAGCCAAAACTTAGGACTAGTAAGCAATGAGCAGTTCTTC | CASSQNLGLVSNEQFF
TRBJ2-7 | few | - | TRBV14 | TGTGCCAGCAGCATTCTTAGCGGTTCCTACGAGCAGTACTTC | CASSILSGSYEQYF
TRBJ2-5 | - | TRBD1 | TRBV7-2 | TGTGCCAGCAGCCCCGGCCAGGGGGTGGTAGAGACCCAGTACTTC | CASSPGQGVVETQYF
TRBJ2-4 | - | - | TRBV11-2 | TGTGCCAGCAGCTTATATGGGGAAAACATTCAGTACTTC | CASSLYGENIQYF
TRBJ1-3 | few | - | TRBV11-2 | TGTGCCAGCAGCTTAGAATCTTACAGCTTCTCTGGAAACACCATATATTTT | CASSLESYSFSGNTIYF